This TCR beta chain was recovered during a study of spatial heterogeneity in lung cancer (dated by TCRdb to 2018 to 2020). Regarding the study in general: Beta-chain transcripts were consistently detected in greater numbers than alpha-chain transcripts, which likely reflected higher beta-chain transcript abundance. At surgery, both alpha and beta chains were TCR-sequenced in some 220 tumor regions, fewer than 80 matched nontumor lung samples and a few dozen PBMC samples. In the raw uncorrected reads, each unique combination of TCR and UMI appeared on average more than ten times. The study linked features of the TCR repertoire to counts of nonsynonymous mutations, which were determined by whole-exome sequencing of tumor tissue. TCR alpha and beta repertoires were quantitatively compared across multiple tumor regions, matched nontumor lung and blood in non-small cell lung cancer. Overall study results and their limits: Additional single-cell paired TCR alpha and beta sequencing was considered necessary to confirm, at a functional level, the hypothesis that regional TCRs recognize regional mutations. Ubiquitous expanded tumor TCRs showed up in blood more often at tumor resection than at routine follow-up.

This clonotype was picked up a small number of times. Its recognized antigen is unknown. Base qualities were left out, and no much larger clone turns up one base away. This beta chain is an off-target read within a library intended for alpha chains, so its frequency means little. Library preparation was by 5' RACE. TCRdb records NextSeq 500 as the sequencer. To allow correction of PCR and sequencing errors, the TCR library protocol tagged every TCR cDNA molecule with a unique molecular identifier. Processing in the source paper ran as follows. Decombinator tools were used for TCR identification, UMI-based error correction and CDR3 extraction. Expanded TCRs were defined as those above a frequency of 2 per 1,000, corresponding to the top 1% of the tumor frequency distribution. Rényi diversity was computed with the R vegan package after subsampling each repertoire 100 times to 5,000 TCRs. To build CDR3 similarity networks, amino acid triplet string-kernel similarity was used, and CDR3s were connected when their pairwise similarity was above 0.82. TCRdb redid the processing of the public reads, applying fastp at Q25 and MiXCR, and retained in-frame beta chains. Rows are unified per CDR3 protein, each entry keeping the most common DNA and genes. None of the V and J calls come from the authors' own analysis; TCRdb made them. This sample holds 13,000 or so distinct CDR3 sequences; about 3.9% were observed only once. The ten largest clones add up to more than 40% of the sample.

The time point tag for this specimen amounts to: sample taken at primary tumor resection. TCR sequencing used whole RNA extracted from tumor and nontumor lung tissue, or from cryopreserved PBMC samples, without cell sorting. Samples were obtained from 72 patients with early-stage, untreated non-small cell lung cancer from the lung TRACERx cohort. Only patients with enough RNA available from two or more tumor regions were chosen for TCR sequencing. Sequences SEHNR (CDR1) and FQNEAQ (CDR2) are obtained from the germline V gene (reference sequence). Counted from cysteine to phenylalanine, this CDR3 has 16 amino acids. Only the CDR3 part of the read is kept: 48 bases, read in frame from the first base. V loses 4 bases at its end and J loses 12 bases; junction bases beyond the gene matches: 13.

The chain was built from TRBV7-9 and TRBJ2-1, and 12 junctional nucleotides match TRBD2. This specimen consisted of PBMCs, obtained at surgery. The sequence came from a male donor with early-stage non-small cell lung cancer. The DNA is as follows: TGTGCCAGCAGCTCGACTAGCGGGAGCTCACCCGACGGGCAGTTCTTC. It encodes CASSSTSGSSPDGQFF.